One sample yielded the 15 T cell receptor beta chains listed below, sequenced in a study of PD-L1 blockade in urothelial cancer. Measured with immunoSEQ multiplex PCR; TCRdb has only the in-frame clones, and not every one. The sample carries 130,000 or so clones, 70% to 85% recorded once. Time point here: pretreatment peripheral blood. This specimen was PBMCs, taken around atezolizumab (anti-PD-L1) treatment. These receptors all come from a man aged 45 to 65 with urothelial cancer.

This clone was seen only a few times. The chain links TRBV5-5 to TRBJ2-2; maybe TRBD1 (6 bases). CDR3 length: 15 amino acids. The germline V gene encodes CDR1 SGHKS and CDR2 YYEKEE (reference sequence). V was cut by 7 bases and J by 5 bases, with 18 bases left in between. The DNA of the CDR3 is TGTGCCAGCCTCCGCAGGACAGAAGCTACCGGGGAGCTGTTTTTT. Amino acid sequence: CASLRRTEATGELFF.

Only a few counts were recorded for this clone. The genes are TRBV9 and TRBJ2-2; possibly TRBD2 for D (5 bases). The CDR3 consists of 15 residues. V was clipped by 2 bases and J by 5 bases, with 13 bases between them. Per germline, CDR1 SGDLS and CDR2 YYNGEE. CDR3: CASSVTGIRTGELFF. DNA of the CDR3: TGTGCCAGCAGCGTCACGGGAATCCGGACCGGGGAGCTGTTTTTT.

The rearrangement joins TRBV5-4 to TRBJ1-2; 9 bases match TRBD1. This CDR3 has 14 amino acids. Trimming took 4 bases from V and 7 from J; bases not matched to a gene: 8. Germline CDR1 SGHNT, CDR2 YYREEE (reference sequence). CDR3 region: CASSTGQGMSGYTF. The DNA for the CDR3 is TGTGCCAGCAGCACCGGACAGGGGATGAGTGGCTACACCTTC. Based on the CDR3 plus reference TRBV5-4 and TRBJ1-2, the full variable domain is ETGVTQSPTHLIKTRGQQVTLRCSSQSGHNTVSWYQQALGQGPQFIFQYYREEENGRGNFPPRFSGLQFPNYSSELNVNALELDDSALYLCASSTGQGMSGYTFGSGTRLTVV.

The chain has TRBV28 and TRBJ2-7; TRBD1 agrees at 7 bases. CDR1 and CDR2 from the germline V gene are MDHEN and SYDVKM. The CDR3 covers 13 residues. V dropped 7 bases and J dropped 3; count of bases not matched to a gene: 6. For the CDR3, the DNA is TGTGCCAGCATGGACAGGCTGAGCTACGAGCAGTACTTC. As protein: CASMDRLSYEQYF.

The rearrangement uses TRBV19 and TRBJ2-7, with TRBD2 matching 10 bases. V lost 1 base and J lost 4; bases outside the gene matches: 4. The CDR3 runs 15 residues. The V gene's germline CDR1 is LNHDA and CDR2 SQIVND (reference sequence). This chain's CDR3 is CASSIGTSGRYEQYF. The CDR3 coding sequence is TGTGCCAGTAGTATAGGGACTAGCGGACGATACGAGCAGTACTTC.

The chain couples TRBV5-6 to TRBJ2-7; a possible D gene is TRBD2 (6 bases). This CDR3 has 14 amino acids. Germline V gene sequence: CDR1 SGHDT, CDR2 YYEEEE. V dropped 4 bases and J dropped 6 bases, with 17 bases sitting between them. The CDR3 region is CASSPLALGGEQYF. The CDR3 nucleotides read TGTGCCAGCAGCCCACTAGCTCTTGGGGGCGAGCAGTACTTC.

This chain links TRBV28 with TRBJ2-7, with D maybe TRBD2 (5 bases). Trimming removed 5 bases at V and 7 bases at J, with 24 bases between. The CDR3 spans 16 residues. The germline gives CDR1 MDHEN, CDR2 SYDVKM. The CDR3, as DNA: TGTGCCAGCAGTAGGCCTGGCGGGTGGATCGGGAAGGAGCAGTACTTC. Residues: CASSRPGGWIGKEQYF. Together with reference TRBV28 and TRBJ2-7, the CDR3 gives the full variable domain: DVKVTQSSRYLVKRTGEKVFLECVQDMDHENMFWYRQDPGLGLRLIYFSYDVKMKEKGDIPEGYSVSREKKERFSLILESASTNQTSMYLCASSRPGGWIGKEQYFGPGTRLTVT.

About this clone: Different DNA sequences within this sample yield the same CDR3. The genes are TRBV5-1 and TRBJ2-2; 9 bases agree with TRBD2. V shed 0 bases and J 2 bases; nucleotides not matched to a gene: 2. The CDR3 length is 16 residues. Germline V lookup: CDR1 SGHRS, CDR2 YFSETQ. The CDR3 loop is CASSLGLAGNTGELFF. The CDR3 DNA reads TGCGCCAGCAGCTTGGGTCTAGCGGGAAACACCGGGGAGCTGTTTTTT.

The chain links TRBV9 to TRBJ1-2; maybe TRBD1 (5 bases). Germline V lookup: CDR1 SGDLS, CDR2 YYNGEE. The length of the CDR3 is 14 residues. The V end lost 2 bases, the J end lost 3 bases, and 11 bases lay between the germline ends. The CDR3 region has the DNA TGTGCCAGCAGCGTCTCAGGGCTCGACTATGGCTACACCTTC. Its translation is CASSVSGLDYGYTF.

V and J are TRBV5-5 and TRBJ2-6; no clear D. The CDR3 contains 19 residues. Germline CDR1 is SGHKS and CDR2 is YYEKEE (reference sequence). Trimming took 0 bases from V and 0 from J, leaving 16 bases between them. The CDR3 DNA reads as TGTGCCAGCAGCTTGGACGTTGTGACATCTTCCTCTGGGGCCAACGTCCTGACTTTC. Translation: CASSLDVVTSSSGANVLTF.

The rearrangement links TRBV19 to TRBJ1-5; 9 nucleotides agree with TRBD1. CDR1 and CDR2 from the germline V gene are LNHDA and SQIVND (reference sequence). V lost 6 bases, J lost 5 bases, and 5 bases stayed unmatched. The CDR3 is made up of 14 amino acids. The CDR3 DNA follows: TGTGCCAGTAGCTGGGACAGGGAGGATCAGCCCCAGCATTTT. This codes for CASSWDREDQPQHF.

This clone showed up just a few times. This chain joins TRBV2 and TRBJ2-3; 9 bases line up with TRBD2. Trimming took 10 bases from V and 1 from J; bases not matched to a gene: 9. Germline values: CDR1 SNHLY, CDR2 FYNNEI. This CDR3 comprises 15 residues. CDR3 amino acids: CATRTSDFGTDTQYF. The CDR3 nucleotides are TGTGCCACCAGGACTAGCGATTTCGGCACAGATACGCAGTATTTT.

On this clone itself: Distinct nucleotide sequences in the sample also encode this CDR3. The chain recombines TRBV28 with TRBJ1-2; the D is unclear. This CDR3 spans 11 amino acids. V lost 5 bases, J lost 3 bases, and 4 bases lay in between. Germline V lookup: CDR1 MDHEN, CDR2 SYDVKM. This chain's CDR3 is CASSADYGYTF. The DNA for the CDR3 is TGTGCCAGCAGTGCAGACTATGGCTACACCTTC.

V gene TRBV5-1 combines with J gene TRBJ2-1, with 13 bases aligning to TRBD2. Germline V gene data show CDR1 as SGHRS and CDR2 as YFSETQ. Trimming took 7 bases from V and 0 from J; bases not matched to a gene: 10. The CDR3 sequence is 18 residues long. DNA for the CDR3: TGCGCCAGCTCTCGGACTAGCGGGGGACCCGCCTCCTACAATGAGCAGTTCTTC. It codes for CASSRTSGGPASYNEQFF.

This chain connects TRBV30 to TRBJ1-4; 10 bases line up with TRBD1. Germline assignment: CDR1 GTSNPN and CDR2 SVGIG (reference sequence). V dropped 2 bases and J dropped 6; count of bases not matched to a gene: 12. The CDR3 has 17 residues. Here the CDR3 DNA reads TGTGCCTGGAGTATCCATGACAGGGGGCCGGACGATGAAAAACTGTTTTTT. As protein: CAWSIHDRGPDDEKLFF.